Listed here are 13 T cell receptor beta chains from one sample, sequenced in a study of cytomegalovirus exposure and HLA in healthy donors (dated by TCRdb to 2016 to 2017). Libraries came from the immunoSEQ multiplex PCR assay. The multiplex PCR relied on a mix of 60 forward primers for TCR Vbeta segments and 13 reverse primers for TCR Jbeta segments. TCRdb re-hosts the immuneACCESS table, in-frame sequences only. Its copies lack some clones; in the studies checked, an unresolved V gene accounts for under half of them, and the cause for the rest is not known. The table for this sample lists some 200,000 clones; just under 85% of them were counted only once. The top ten constitute roughly 0.58% of the sample. Sequenced material: PBMCs. The receptors stem from a middle-aged woman in good health and CMV-seronegative.

The chain combines TRBV19 with TRBJ1-1; D not certain. Germline CDR1 reads LNHDA; CDR2 reads SQIVND (reference sequence). Trimming stripped 4 bases from V and 0 bases from J, with 12 bases between. This CDR3 has 15 residues. CDR3 DNA sequence: TGTGCCAGTAGTAAGATGGCAGGCATGAACACTGAAGCTTTCTTT. Translated, it gives CASSKMAGMNTEAFF.

The gene calls are TRBV7-9 and TRBJ2-7; 15 bases map to TRBD2. The CDR3 covers 18 residues. CDR1 SEHNR and CDR2 FQNEAQ come from the germline V gene (reference sequence). J was trimmed by 0 bases and V by 4 bases; bases with no gene match: 7. The CDR3 protein is CASSSGTSGGPFSYEQYF. The CDR3 DNA sequence: TGTGCCAGCAGCTCCGGGACTAGCGGGGGGCCGTTCTCCTACGAGCAGTACTTC.

The chain carries TRBV27 and TRBJ1-1, with TRBD1 as a possible D gene (5 bases). Germline V CDR1 and CDR2: MNHEY, SMNVEV (reference sequence). This CDR3 comprises 15 residues. Trimming removed 9 bases from V and 3 bases from J, with 20 bases in between. The chain's CDR3 is CASFPGPAGYTEAFF. The CDR3 DNA is TGTGCCAGTTTTCCTGGGCCCGCAGGGTACACTGAAGCTTTCTTT.

The V call is TRBV6-5, the J call TRBJ1-4; perhaps TRBD1 as D (5 bases). Germline-derived CDR1 and CDR2 are MNHEY and SVGAGI. V was trimmed by 8 bases and J by 10 bases, leaving 23 bases between them. The CDR3 has 15 amino acids. CDR3 nucleotides: TGTGCCAGCGGTATGGGAGGGTCGTTTCAGGGAAAACTGTTTTTT. Translating it yields CASGMGGSFQGKLFF.

The rearrangement joins TRBV6-1 to TRBJ1-1; tentatively, D is TRBD1 (5 bases). The V end lost 4 bases, the J end lost 5 bases, and 14 bases lay between the germline ends. Germline CDR1 is MNHNS and CDR2 is SASEGT. The CDR3 extends over 14 amino acids. This CDR3 reads CASSASGGGTEAFF. The CDR3 nucleotides are TGTGCCAGCAGTGCCTCTGGGGGAGGGACTGAAGCTTTCTTT.

The chain recombines TRBV29-1 with TRBJ2-7, with TRBD2 identical over 13 bases. This CDR3 has 15 residues. V shed 6 bases and J 0 bases; nucleotides not matched to a gene: 5. In germline, CDR1 is SQVTM, CDR2 ANQGSEA. The CDR3 reads CSVGTSGEYSYEQYF. Written as DNA, the CDR3 is TGCAGCGTCGGGACTAGCGGGGAATACTCCTACGAGCAGTACTTC.

This chain uses TRBV7-8 with TRBJ2-1, with 8 bases fitting TRBD1. Germline assignment: CDR1 SGHVS and CDR2 FQNEAQ. Trimming at V came to 7 bases and at J to 10 bases, leaving 9 bases not matched to a gene. CDR3 length: 13 residues. DNA of the CDR3: TGTGCCAGCATCCTAAACAGGGGGGAAGAGCAGTTCTTC. The encoded protein is CASILNRGEEQFF.

The CDR3 DNA reads as TGTGCCTGGAGTGTACAGCTAAGAGAGACCCAGTACTTC. It encodes CAWSVQLRETQYF. The chain couples TRBV30 to TRBJ2-5; D gene unclear. The germline V and J ends were trimmed by 0 bases and 4 bases, with 9 bases remaining between them. The CDR3 runs to 13 residues. Looked up from germline, CDR1 is GTSNPN and CDR2 is SVGIG (reference sequence).

CDR3 residues: CASSQEDRKYGYTF. CDR3 nucleotides: TGCGCCAGCAGCCAAGAGGACAGAAAATATGGCTACACCTTC. This sequence joins TRBV4-3 and TRBJ1-2; D may be TRBD1 (6 bases). This CDR3 is 14 amino acids long. V gave up 0 bases and J gave up 5 bases, with 10 bases separating them. Germline CDR1 LGHNA, CDR2 YSLEER.

This clone was seen a handful of times. The chain has TRBV5-1 and TRBJ1-4; 10 bases line up with TRBD1. Looked up from germline, CDR1 is SGHRS and CDR2 is YFSETQ. The V and J ends lost 4 bases and 3 bases, in that order; junction bases with no gene match: 9. The length of the CDR3 is 17 residues. CDR3 coding DNA: TGCGCCAGCAGCGACAATCCCGGGACAGGGGCTAATGAAAAACTGTTTTTT. Protein sequence: CASSDNPGTGANEKLFF.

The chain has TRBV7-2 and TRBJ1-2, with a weak D call TRBD1 (6 bases). V lost 5 bases to trimming and J lost 4 bases, with 11 bases between them. The CDR3 spans 13 residues. Germline-derived CDR1 and CDR2 are SGHTA and FQGNSA. CDR3 loop: CASSVQGAYGYTF. The CDR3 DNA sequence: TGTGCCAGCAGCGTACAGGGAGCCTATGGCTACACCTTC.

This sequence joins TRBV5-1 and TRBJ1-2, with 7 bases aligning to TRBD1. The CDR3 has 15 amino acids. V shed 4 bases, J shed 2 bases, and the junction held 8 bases outside the gene matches. Germline lookup yields CDR1 SGHRS and CDR2 YFSETQ. The CDR3 DNA follows: TGCGCCAGCAGCCAGAGTCACAGGGGAAACTATGGCTACACCTTC. It yields the protein CASSQSHRGNYGYTF.

The V and J genes are TRBV9 and TRBJ2-7; 10 bases line up with TRBD1. Looked up from germline, CDR1 is SGDLS and CDR2 is YYNGEE. The CDR3 runs 15 residues. J lost 4 bases, V lost 4 bases, and 8 bases had no gene match. CDR3 sequence reads: CASSPRDRGSYEQYF. CDR3 bases: TGTGCCAGCAGCCCACGGGACAGGGGAAGTTACGAGCAGTACTTC.